This T cell receptor (beta chain) is drawn from a study of OX40 agonist ivuxolimab in advanced cancers. Overall study: In three patients, partial responses were observed, one with hepatocellular carcinoma and two with cutaneous melanoma.

Assay: immunoSEQ multiplex PCR; the TCRdb copy retains only in-frame clones and omits some. The repertoire holds tens of thousands of clones, with approximately 92% as singletons. To note about this clone: Its antigen is still unknown.

Whole-study findings and limits: At 0.1 to 3.0 mg/kg, CD4+ and CD8+ blood T cells expanded clonally by week 6.

The CDR3 runs to 14 residues. Between the trimmed V and J ends, which lost 0 bases and 6 bases, there was a span of 10 bases. Germline V gives CDR1 SGHAT, CDR2 FQNNGV. The rearrangement joins TRBV11-2 to TRBJ2-3; D not resolved. The sequences come from CD4+ or CD8+ T cells sorted from blood, collected in a trial of the OX40 agonist ivuxolimab. The receptor was derived from an adult with an advanced solid tumor such as melanoma, head and neck, liver or kidney cancer. CDR3 bases: TGTGCCAGCAGCTTAGATCTGACTTTGGATACGCAGTATTTT. Translation: CASSLDLTLDTQYF.